One sample yielded the 19 T cell receptor beta chains listed below, sequenced in a study of cytomegalovirus exposure and HLA in healthy donors (dated by TCRdb to 2016 to 2017). Library generation was performed with the immunoSEQ multiplex PCR assay. What TCRdb holds here is the immuneACCESS table cut down to in-frame rearrangements. Part of the clones is not present; checked against another copy, under half of the missing clones reflect an unresolved V gene, and the others are unexplained. Here the sample has 300,000 to 400,000 clones; 88% occur a single time. The biggest ten clones account for around 0.91% of the sample. Material for sequencing was PBMCs. These receptors came from a man aged 25 to 45 in good health and CMV-seronegative.

This clone was seen a handful of times. Additional DNA sequences in this sample encode the identical CDR3. The chain employs TRBV7-8 and TRBJ2-1; D remains unclear. This CDR3 has 12 amino acids. Deletions cut 5 bases from V and 6 bases from J, with 8 bases between. CDR1 SGHVS and CDR2 FQNEAQ come from the germline V gene. CDR3: CASSLRGNEQFF. The CDR3 DNA reads TGTGCCAGCAGCCTACGCGGCAATGAGCAGTTCTTC.

The gene calls are TRBV30 and TRBJ1-1, with TRBD1 identical over 7 bases. This CDR3 has 17 residues. V shed 3 bases, J shed 0 bases, and the junction held 13 bases outside the gene matches. Germline CDR1 and CDR2: GTSNPN and SVGIG (reference sequence). This CDR3 reads CAWRGGRGFSMNTEAFF. CDR3 nucleotides: TGTGCCTGGAGAGGGGGCAGGGGTTTTAGCATGAACACTGAAGCTTTCTTT.

The rearrangement uses TRBV7-9 and TRBJ1-2; the D gene is possibly TRBD1 (5 bases). In germline, CDR1 is SEHNR, CDR2 FQNEAQ (reference sequence). The V gene lost 5 bases and the J gene lost 3 bases, with 19 bases spanning the gap. CDR3 length: 16 residues. The CDR3 here is CASSPLARGSDYGYTF. CDR3 bases: TGTGCCAGCAGCCCCCTCGCCCGGGGGAGCGACTATGGCTACACCTTC.

The rearrangement joins TRBV9 to TRBJ1-6; D uncertain. V was pared by 0 bases and J by 0 bases, with 4 bases between. Germline loops: CDR1 SGDLS, CDR2 YYNGEE. The CDR3 spans 15 residues. The CDR3 sequence: CASSVGVSYNSPLHF. CDR3 nucleotides: TGTGCCAGCAGCGTAGGAGTCTCCTATAATTCACCCCTCCACTTT.

The rearrangement uses TRBV18 and TRBJ1-1; D is unclear. Germline CDR1 reads KGHSH; CDR2 reads LQKENI. V lost 0 bases, J lost 8 bases, and 16 bases lay in between. The CDR3 sequence is 15 residues long. The CDR3 region has the DNA TGTGCCAGCTCACCACCTTCGCCAGTTCAAACAGAAGCTTTCTTT. This encodes CASSPPSPVQTEAFF.

The V call is TRBV19, the J call TRBJ2-7; D unresolved. CDR3 length: 14 residues. The germline V gene has CDR1 LNHDA and CDR2 SQIVND (reference sequence). The germline V and J ends were trimmed by 3 bases and 2 bases, with 11 bases remaining between them. The CDR3 protein is CASSIMAGTYEQYF. CDR3 coding DNA: TGTGCCAGTAGTATCATGGCAGGAACCTACGAGCAGTACTTC.

V gene TRBV5-6 combines with J gene TRBJ1-3, with TRBD1 identical over 8 bases. Germline loops: CDR1 SGHDT, CDR2 YYEEEE. There are 15 residues in the CDR3. V gave up 2 bases and J gave up 3 bases; unmatched junction bases: 4. This CDR3 reads CASSFRDRSGNTIYF. CDR3 coding DNA: TGTGCCAGCAGCTTCAGGGACAGGAGTGGAAACACCATATATTTT. Combining the CDR3 with reference TRBV5-6 and TRBJ1-3 gives the whole variable domain DAGVTQSPTHLIKTRGQQVTLRCSPKSGHDTVSWYQQALGQGPQFIFQYYEEEERQRGNFPDRFSGHQFPNYSSELNVNALLLGDSALYLCASSFRDRSGNTIYFGEGSWLTVV.

On this clone: The sample contains more than one DNA sequence encoding this CDR3. The chain is built from TRBV7-8 and TRBJ1-3; D remains ambiguous. Trimming removed 4 bases from V and 0 bases from J, with 7 bases in between. Per germline, CDR1 SGHVS and CDR2 FQNEAQ. The CDR3 consists of 14 residues. CDR3 sequence reads: CASSSRSSGNTIYF. The CDR3 DNA is TGTGCCAGCAGCTCCCGGTCCTCTGGAAACACCATATATTTT.

This clone was observed once. This chain links TRBV5-1 with TRBJ1-2; possibly TRBD1 for D (5 bases). Trimming stripped 4 bases from V and 1 base from J, with 8 bases between. The V gene's germline CDR1 is SGHRS and CDR2 YFSETQ. The CDR3 is 13 residues long. The CDR3: CASSIQDNYGYTF. The CDR3 region has the DNA TGCGCCAGCAGCATACAGGATAACTATGGCTACACCTTC.

The sample holds a few counts of this clone. The CDR3 protein is CASLRGYEQYF. The CDR3 coding sequence is TGTGCCAGCCTGCGGGGCTACGAGCAGTACTTC. The chain carries TRBV6-5 and TRBJ2-7; a weak D match, TRBD2 (6 bases). V lost 8 bases and J 3 bases, leaving 8 bases between the germline ends. In germline, CDR1 is MNHEY, CDR2 SVGAGI. The CDR3 totals 11 residues.

The V call is TRBV7-9, the J call TRBJ1-6, with D hard to call. The germline V gene has CDR1 SEHNR and CDR2 FQNEAQ (reference sequence). The V end lost 5 bases, the J end lost 4 bases, and 9 bases lay between the germline ends. The CDR3 covers 14 residues. The CDR3 sequence is CASSPGNYNSPLHF. The CDR3 DNA follows: TGTGCCAGCAGCCCCGGGAATTATAATTCACCCCTCCACTTT. The entire variable domain, with the rest obtained from reference TRBV7-9 and TRBJ1-6, is as follows: DTGVSQNPRHKITKRGQNVTFRCDPISEHNRLYWYRQTLGQGPEFLTYFQNEAQLEKSRLLSDRFSAERPKGSFSTLEIQRTEQGDSAMYLCASSPGNYNSPLHFGNGTRLTVT.

This clone was counted a single time. The chain employs TRBV15 and TRBJ2-1; D remains unclear. Deletions cut 3 bases from V and 5 bases from J, with 8 bases between. Germline V CDR1 and CDR2: LNHNV, YYDKDF (reference sequence). The CDR3 runs to 13 residues. CDR3 amino acids: CATSSGVNNEQFF. The DNA of the CDR3 is TGTGCCACCAGCAGCGGAGTAAACAATGAGCAGTTCTTC.

This chain joins TRBV5-1 and TRBJ2-3; D is undetermined. Trimming pared 0 bases from V and 0 bases from J, leaving 11 bases between. The CDR3 runs 16 residues. Germline values: CDR1 SGHRS, CDR2 YFSETQ. The CDR3 spells CASSLVAAVSTDTQYF. CDR3 nucleotide sequence: TGCGCCAGCAGCTTGGTTGCTGCGGTTAGCACAGATACGCAGTATTTT.

The rearrangement links TRBV2 to TRBJ2-5, with 12 bases identical to TRBD2. V shed 6 bases, J shed 5 bases, and the junction held 7 bases outside the gene matches. CDR3 size: 15 residues. The germline gives CDR1 SNHLY, CDR2 FYNNEI. The CDR3 DNA follows: TGTGCCAGCAGCCCTAGCGGGGGGGCATGGGAGACCCAGTACTTC. Its translation is CASSPSGGAWETQYF.

V and J are TRBV6-1 and TRBJ1-6; possible D gene TRBD1, 6 bases. This CDR3 is built from 16 residues. V dropped 4 bases and J dropped 4 bases, with 14 bases sitting between them. Germline values: CDR1 MNHNS, CDR2 SASEGT. CDR3 in amino acids: CASSGAGAEYNSPLHF. CDR3 coding DNA: TGTGCCAGCAGTGGGGCGGGGGCTGAGTATAATTCACCCCTCCACTTT.

This chain's CDR3 is CASSLDRGPTEAFF. The CDR3 nucleotides are TGTGCCAGCAGCTTGGACAGGGGTCCGACTGAAGCTTTCTTT. The chain is built from TRBV5-4 and TRBJ1-1, with 7 positions matching TRBD1. Trimming at V came to 0 bases and at J to 5 bases, leaving 4 bases not matched to a gene. The CDR3 has 14 residues. CDR1 and CDR2 from the germline V gene are SGHNT and YYREEE (reference sequence).

V gene TRBV19 combines with J gene TRBJ2-7; 7 nucleotides line up with TRBD1. The germline V gene has CDR1 LNHDA and CDR2 SQIVND (reference sequence). The CDR3 is 17 amino acids. J gave up 0 bases and V 5 bases, and 13 bases lay outside the gene matches. The CDR3 is CASSGAGQAWSSYEQYF. In DNA, the CDR3 is TGTGCCAGTAGTGGGGCCGGACAGGCTTGGAGCTCCTACGAGCAGTACTTC.

The chain carries TRBV6-5 and TRBJ1-5, with TRBD1 as a possible D gene (6 bases). The CDR3 has 14 residues. Germline loops: CDR1 MNHEY, CDR2 SVGAGI. Trimming removed 5 bases at V and 2 bases at J, with 10 bases between. Written as DNA, the CDR3 is TGTGCCAGCAGTACAGGGTCTGGCAATCAGCCCCAGCATTTT. Translating it yields CASSTGSGNQPQHF.

This clone came up once. V is TRBV29-1 and J is TRBJ2-1; tentatively, D is TRBD2 (5 bases). Germline CDR1 SQVTM, CDR2 ANQGSEA. This CDR3 has 13 residues. Trimming stripped 4 bases from V and 2 bases from J, with 9 bases between. CDR3 in DNA: TGCAGCGTTGGGCGACTACCCTACAATGAGCAGTTCTTC. This translates into CSVGRLPYNEQFF.